One and the same sample provided the 25 T cell receptor beta chains below, sequenced in a study of early T cells in non-severe SARS-CoV-2 infection. MiXCR, applied by TCRdb to the 5' RACE reads, yields one record per CDR3 protein. The sample includes tens of thousands of distinct CDR3 sequences, about 4.5% of them seen just once. What was sequenced was whole blood. These TCRs come from an adult who was a healthcare worker with PCR-confirmed SARS-CoV-2 infection or an uninfected control (not recorded which).

This clonotype was recorded at least ten times. This rearrangement joins TRBV6-7 to TRBJ2-1; D perhaps matches TRBD2 (6 bases). TRBV6-7 is an ORF; its function is uncertain. V lost 6 bases and J lost 3, with 18 bases in between. The CDR3 spans 16 residues. The chain's CDR3 is CASSHPPVRDYNEQFF. In DNA form, the CDR3 reads TGTGCCAGCAGCCACCCTCCTGTGCGGGACTACAATGAGCAGTTCTTC.

This clonotype was counted ten times or more. The V and J genes are TRBV6-5 and TRBJ2-1, with no clear D. Trimming pared 4 bases from V and 6 bases from J, leaving 10 bases between. The V gene's germline CDR1 is MNHEY and CDR2 SVGAGI. This CDR3 comprises 13 residues. The CDR3 loop is CASSSRQRNEQFF. CDR3 DNA: TGTGCCAGCAGTTCGCGGCAGCGCAATGAGCAGTTCTTC.

Of note for this clonotype: A clone one base away is much larger, so this may be a read error. The rearrangement uses TRBV2 and TRBJ2-3; D is uncertain. This CDR3 is built from 13 residues. Germline V CDR1 and CDR2: SNHLY, FYNNEI. The CDR3 region is CVSSEQITDTQYF. The CDR3 DNA reads as TGTGTCAGCAGTGAACAGATCACAGATACGCAGTATTTT.

In its sample, this clonotype was seen many times. This rearrangement joins TRBV30 to TRBJ2-3; D gene uncertain. Germline CDR1 reads GTSNPN; CDR2 reads SVGIG (reference sequence). V was clipped by 0 bases and J by 4 bases, with 8 bases between them. The CDR3 runs to 13 residues. CDR3 coding DNA: TGTGCCTGGAGTGTACGCAGAGCAGATACGCAGTATTTT. Protein: CAWSVRRADTQYF.

This clonotype was detected many times. The CDR3 sequence: CASSVGVRDQETQYF. The CDR3 DNA is TGTGCCAGCAGCGTAGGGGTCAGGGATCAAGAGACCCAGTACTTC. The chain recombines TRBV9 with TRBJ2-5; the D gene is possibly TRBD1 (5 bases). V lost 0 bases and J 2 bases, leaving 11 bases between the germline ends. Germline V gene sequence: CDR1 SGDLS, CDR2 YYNGEE. The CDR3 consists of 15 residues. Complete variable domain (other parts from reference TRBV9 and TRBJ2-5): DSGVTQTPKHLITATGQRVTLRCSPRSGDLSVYWYQQSLDQGLQFLIQYYNGEERAKGNILERFSAQQFPDLHSELNLSSLELGDSALYFCASSVGVRDQETQYFGPGTRLLVL.

This clonotype was counted between two and nine times. The chain links TRBV7-8 to TRBJ2-7; D gene unclear. There are 16 residues in the CDR3. The V and J ends lost 0 bases and 9 bases respectively, with 21 bases between them. CDR1 is SGHVS and CDR2 is FQNEAQ in the germline V gene. This CDR3 reads CASSLAAADAAVRQYF. CDR3 bases: TGTGCCAGCAGCTTAGCTGCCGCGGACGCTGCCGTTAGGCAGTACTTC.

The sample holds many counts of this clonotype. The chain couples TRBV5-1 to TRBJ2-7; D tentatively reads TRBD1 or TRBD2 (5 bases each). The CDR3 covers 16 residues. Looked up from germline, CDR1 is SGHRS and CDR2 is YFSETQ. V lost 3 bases and J 1 base, leaving 17 bases between the germline ends. CDR3: CASSSDTGMSSYEQYF. CDR3 in DNA: TGCGCCAGCAGCTCGGACACCGGGATGTCATCCTACGAGCAGTACTTC.

The table lists this clonotype with many counts. The chain links TRBV6-6 to TRBJ1-1; D is undetermined. The CDR3 has 11 amino acids. Trimming pared 10 bases from V and 4 bases from J, leaving 10 bases between. Germline-derived CDR1 and CDR2 are MNHNY and SVGAGI (reference sequence). CDR3 bases: TGTGCCACCGGGTCGAGCACTGAAGCTTTCTTT. It translates to CATGSSTEAFF.

This clonotype came up many times. V is TRBV12-3 or TRBV12-4 and J is TRBJ1-3; a weak D match, TRBD1 (5 bases). V was trimmed by 4 bases and J by 0 bases, leaving 10 bases between them. This CDR3 region has 15 residues. CDR3 nucleotide sequence: TGTGCCAGCAGTTCCGCAGGGAACTCTGGAAACACCATATATTTT. Translated: CASSSAGNSGNTIYF.

This clonotype was counted at least ten times. The chain joins TRBV12-3 or TRBV12-4 to TRBJ1-6; TRBD1 aligns across 8 bases. After removal of 7 bases from V and 9 bases from J, the junction contained 8 bases not matched to a gene. The CDR3 covers 14 residues. This CDR3 reads CASTTGTGGSPLHF. CDR3 sequence (DNA): TGTGCCAGCACCACCGGGACAGGAGGTTCACCCCTCCACTTT.

This clonotype was detected many times. CDR3 sequence reads: CAISAQTTNEKLFF. The CDR3 bases are TGTGCCATCAGTGCTCAGACAACTAATGAAAAACTGTTTTTT. The chain carries TRBV10-3 and TRBJ1-4; D is undetermined. V lost 4 bases, J lost 0 bases, and 6 bases lay in between. This CDR3 has 14 residues. From germline, CDR1 is ENHRY and CDR2 SYGVKD.

The table lists this clonotype with many counts. CDR3 nucleotides: TGTGCCAGTAGTATGAGGGAGTCTGGGGAGCTGTTTTTT. Protein sequence: CASSMRESGELFF. The chain links TRBV19 to TRBJ2-2, with a weak D call TRBD2 (5 bases). CDR3 length equals 13 residues. Germline CDR1 and CDR2: LNHDA and SQIVND (reference sequence). Trimming removed 3 bases at V and 8 bases at J, with 10 bases between.

This clonotype is medium-sized in the sample. This chain joins TRBV7-9 and TRBJ2-3, with unresolved D. The germline gives CDR1 SEHNR, CDR2 FQNEAQ (reference sequence). The CDR3 has 14 residues. Trimming shortened V by 4 bases and J by 4 bases, and 12 bases separated the two germline ends. The CDR3 DNA sequence: TGTGCCAGCAGCTCCGTCCCTGGGGCAGATACGCAGTATTTT. Translation: CASSSVPGADTQYF.

This clonotype has at least ten counts. The rearrangement joins TRBV4-3 to TRBJ2-7; D is undetermined. Germline V gene data show CDR1 as LGHNA and CDR2 as YSLEER. Trimming stripped 0 bases from V and 2 bases from J, with 5 bases between. CDR3 length equals 13 residues. This CDR3 is CASSQDRTYEQYF. In nucleotides, the CDR3 is TGCGCCAGCAGCCAAGACAGGACCTACGAGCAGTACTTC.

In its sample, this clonotype was seen many times. This chain connects TRBV30 to TRBJ2-4; D tentatively reads TRBD1 or TRBD2 (6 bases each). V was pared by 0 bases and J by 6 bases, with 12 bases between. Germline V gives CDR1 GTSNPN, CDR2 SVGIG (reference sequence). The CDR3 contains 14 residues. This CDR3 is CAWSVLGGGNIQYF. The CDR3 DNA sequence: TGTGCCTGGAGTGTACTTGGAGGGGGAAACATTCAGTACTTC.

The chain employs TRBV6-2 or TRBV6-3 and TRBJ2-7; D unresolved. Trimming took 6 bases from V and 3 from J, leaving 9 bases between them. The germline gives CDR1 MNHEY, CDR2 SVGEGT. The CDR3 runs to 12 residues. In DNA, the CDR3 is TGTGCCAGCAGCCTCAATGTCTACGAGCAGTACTTC. Translating it yields CASSLNVYEQYF.

This clonotype has a count of ten or more. The J gene is TRBJ2-7, the V gene TRBV20-1; the D gene is possibly TRBD1 (6 bases). This CDR3 has 14 residues. Trimming pared 0 bases from V and 6 bases from J, leaving 15 bases between. Germline values: CDR1 DFQATT, CDR2 SNEGSKA (reference sequence). CDR3 sequence: CSARDPTGFAEQYF. The CDR3 DNA sequence: TGCAGTGCTAGAGACCCGACAGGTTTCGCCGAGCAGTACTTC.

The sample holds many counts of this clonotype. The chain recombines TRBV6-2 or TRBV6-3 with TRBJ1-5, with 8 positions matching TRBD1. The germline gives CDR1 MNHEY, CDR2 SVGEGT. This CDR3 has 14 residues. V shed 8 bases, J shed 2 bases, and the junction held 5 bases outside the gene matches. CDR3 DNA sequence: TGTGCCAGCCAAAGGACAGGGCGCAATCAGCCCCAGCATTTT. Amino acid sequence: CASQRTGRNQPQHF.

In its sample, this clonotype was seen many times. The chain joins TRBV2 to TRBJ2-1; 12 bases are a match to TRBD2. The CDR3 consists of 15 residues. CDR1 SNHLY and CDR2 FYNNEI come from the germline V gene. Losses at the gene ends were 4 bases for V and 10 bases for J; bases not matched to a gene: 8. CDR3 in amino acids: CASSVLAGGTGEQFF. The CDR3 nucleotides are TGTGCCAGCAGTGTCCTAGCGGGGGGGACGGGCGAGCAGTTCTTC.

This clonotype was recorded many times. The rearrangement links TRBV7-2 to TRBJ2-2; TRBD1 might be the D (5 bases). The CDR3 is 14 residues long. V was cut by 2 bases and J by 4 bases, with 8 bases left in between. Germline V gives CDR1 SGHTA, CDR2 FQGNSA. The CDR3 reads CASSLQGFTGELFF. The CDR3 nucleotides are TGTGCCAGCAGCTTACAGGGTTTCACCGGGGAGCTGTTTTTT.

This clonotype has ten or more counts. The chain uses TRBV7-2 and TRBJ2-1; no clear D gene. V lost 3 bases and J 4 bases, leaving 13 bases between the germline ends. The CDR3 has 15 amino acids. Germline lookup yields CDR1 SGHTA and CDR2 FQGNSA. The CDR3 here is CASSLGSGFYNEQFF. In nucleotides, the CDR3 is TGTGCCAGCAGCTTGGGTTCGGGTTTTTACAATGAGCAGTTCTTC.

This clonotype occurred many times. The chain has TRBV4-2 and TRBJ2-3, with 15 nucleotides matching TRBD2. Germline values: CDR1 LGHNA, CDR2 YNFKEQ. The CDR3 totals 16 residues. V lost 4 bases to trimming and J lost 5 bases; unmatched junction nucleotides: 4. The CDR3 DNA follows: TGTGCCAGCAGCCGTGGACTAGCGGGGGGGCTAGATACGCAGTATTTT. This translates into CASSRGLAGGLDTQYF.

This clonotype was seen more than once but under ten times. The V and J genes are TRBV10-1 and TRBJ2-3; tentative D call: TRBD2 (6 bases). The CDR3 totals 16 residues. Germline CDR1 is WNHNN and CDR2 is SYGVQD (reference sequence). V was cut by 7 bases and J by 2 bases, with 19 bases left in between. CDR3: CASTRRWGDPTDTQYF. CDR3 in DNA: TGCGCCAGCACCCGAAGGTGGGGGGACCCCACAGATACGCAGTATTTT.

The table lists this clonotype with many counts. The CDR3 region is CASSPPIRGGNYEQYF. CDR3 DNA: TGTGCCAGCTCACCACCAATCAGGGGAGGGAACTACGAGCAGTACTTC. The V and J genes are TRBV18 and TRBJ2-7; D possibly corresponds to TRBD2 (7 bases). This CDR3 has 16 residues. Trimming removed 0 bases at V and 3 bases at J, with 15 bases between. Germline loops: CDR1 KGHSH, CDR2 LQKENI.

This clonotype was detected ten times or more. The chain carries TRBV11-1 and TRBJ2-5; TRBD2 agrees at 10 bases. The CDR3 runs to 16 residues. The V segment lost 1 base and the J segment 1 base; nucleotides outside the gene matches: 3. Germline lookup yields CDR1 SGHAT and CDR2 FQDESV (reference sequence). CDR3: CASSLGAGGPQETQYF. The CDR3 bases are TGTGCCAGCAGCTTAGGAGCGGGGGGGCCCCAAGAGACCCAGTACTTC.